The 27 T cell receptor beta chains presented below share a single source sample, sequenced in a study of cytomegalovirus exposure and HLA in healthy donors. PCR employed 60 Vbeta and 13 Jbeta primers. Sequencing was performed with immunoSEQ multiplex PCR; in TCRdb, only in-frame clones are kept and a portion is missing. The data show approximately 140,000 clones, over 70% seen once. Sequenced material: PBMCs. These receptors were obtained from a man younger than 35 in good health and CMV-seronegative.

The rearrangement uses TRBV2 and TRBJ2-1; TRBD2 might be the D (6 bases). Per the germline V gene, CDR1 is SNHLY and CDR2 is FYNNEI. V was shortened by 5 bases and J by 8 bases, with 19 bases between the two germline ends. This CDR3 region has 15 residues. The CDR3 DNA is TGTGCCAGCAGTAAGGGACTCCCGGGGAGCGATGAGCAGTTCTTC. It codes for CASSKGLPGSDEQFF.

This chain joins TRBV6-4 and TRBJ1-1; D gene ambiguous. This CDR3 has 13 amino acids. The V gene's germline CDR1 is MRHNA and CDR2 SNTAGT. V was clipped by 5 bases and J by 2 bases, with 9 bases between them. CDR3 sequence (DNA): TGTGCCAGCAGTTCTCGGGAAAACACTGAAGCTTTCTTT. Encoded protein: CASSSRENTEAFF.

The chain couples TRBV6-5 to TRBJ1-3; no clear D. CDR3 length equals 14 residues. V was shortened by 11 bases and J by 0 bases, with 14 bases between the two germline ends. Germline values: CDR1 MNHEY, CDR2 SVGAGI. CDR3 in amino acids: CAAASGVSGNTIYF. CDR3 nucleotide sequence: TGTGCCGCCGCTAGCGGAGTCTCTGGAAACACCATATATTTT.

The J gene is TRBJ1-1, the V gene TRBV5-1; the D is unclear. The V end was cut by 2 bases, the J end by 2 bases, with 10 bases between. This CDR3 comprises 14 residues. Germline-derived CDR1 and CDR2 are SGHRS and YFSETQ. CDR3 residues: CASSFPGVNTEAFF. For the CDR3, the DNA is TGCGCCAGCAGCTTCCCCGGGGTCAACACTGAAGCTTTCTTT.

This rearrangement joins TRBV2 to TRBJ2-2; 8 bases line up with TRBD1. Per germline, CDR1 SNHLY and CDR2 FYNNEI. The CDR3 is 17 residues long. The V gene end was trimmed by 8 bases and the J gene end by 3 bases; junction bases not matched to a gene: 14. The CDR3 protein is CASAGGQVPPDTGELFF. CDR3 nucleotides: TGTGCCAGCGCAGGGGGACAGGTCCCACCGGACACCGGGGAGCTGTTTTTT. Using reference TRBV2 and TRBJ2-2 for the parts outside the CDR3, the full variable domain is EPEVTQTPSHQVTQMGQEVILRCVPISNHLYFYWYRQILGQKVEFLVSFYNNEISEKSEIFDDQFSVERPDGSNFTLKIRSTKLEDSAMYFCASAGGQVPPDTGELFFGEGSRLTVL.

The chain carries TRBV4-3 and TRBJ1-2; perhaps TRBD1 as D (6 bases). CDR1 is LGHNA and CDR2 is YSLEER in the germline V gene. Trimming cost V 2 bases and J 6 bases, with 19 bases left between them. The CDR3 contains 16 residues. DNA for the CDR3: TGCGCCAGCAGCCAAATGAGCTCAGGGGTTCGCCATGGCTACACCTTC. Translating it yields CASSQMSSGVRHGYTF.

The V and J genes are TRBV6-6 and TRBJ2-1; D is perhaps TRBD2 (5 bases). Per germline, CDR1 MNHNY and CDR2 SVGAGI (reference sequence). V was cut by 1 base and J by 7 bases, with 8 bases left in between. The CDR3 totals 13 residues. The CDR3 region is CASSYFGGNEQFF. The CDR3 DNA follows: TGTGCCAGCAGTTACTTTGGAGGTAATGAGCAGTTCTTC.

The chain carries TRBV19 and TRBJ1-6; D is unresolved. Germline CDR1 reads LNHDA; CDR2 reads SQIVND (reference sequence). With 3 bases removed from V and 11 bases from J, the gap between germline ends came to 14 bases. The CDR3 is 14 amino acids. The CDR3 reads CASSITYSLAPLHF. In DNA form, the CDR3 reads TGTGCCAGTAGTATTACTTATTCCTTGGCACCCCTCCACTTT. The variable domain in full, with the rest retrieved from reference TRBV19 and TRBJ1-6, is DGGITQSPKYLFRKEGQNVTLSCEQNLNHDAMYWYRQDPGQGLRLIYYSQIVNDFQKGDIAEGYSVSREKKESFPLTVTSAQKNPTAFYLCASSITYSLAPLHFGNGTRLTVT.

The count of this clone is one. CDR3 region: CASSESSGGAGEQFF. As DNA, the CDR3 is TGTGCCAGCAGTGAAAGCAGCGGGGGGGCCGGTGAGCAGTTCTTC. The gene calls are TRBV6-1 and TRBJ2-1; the match to TRBD2 covers 10 bases. The CDR3 spans 15 residues. Germline CDR1 MNHNS, CDR2 SASEGT. The V and J ends lost 2 bases and 9 bases, in that order; junction bases with no gene match: 7.

The gene calls are TRBV5-6 and TRBJ2-3, with D possibly being TRBD2 (5 bases). Germline values: CDR1 SGHDT, CDR2 YYEEEE. This CDR3 contains 17 residues. Trimming took 4 bases from V and 0 from J, leaving 18 bases between them. The CDR3 coding sequence is TGTGCCAGCAGCCATCCTTTGGGAGCCTCTAGCACAGATACGCAGTATTTT. It codes for CASSHPLGASSTDTQYF. The full variable domain, rest sourced from reference TRBV5-6 and TRBJ2-3, is DAGVTQSPTHLIKTRGQQVTLRCSPKSGHDTVSWYQQALGQGPQFIFQYYEEEERQRGNFPDRFSGHQFPNYSSELNVNALLLGDSALYLCASSHPLGASSTDTQYFGPGTRLTVL.

This chain connects TRBV4-2 to TRBJ1-5; D ambiguous. The CDR3 contains 15 residues. From germline, CDR1 is LGHNA and CDR2 YNFKEQ. Trimming took 1 base from V and 5 from J, leaving 12 bases between them. The CDR3 DNA sequence: TGTGCCAGCAGCCAAGTTGAGACACCAGATCAGCCCCAGCATTTT. Amino acids: CASSQVETPDQPQHF.

This rearrangement joins TRBV7-2 to TRBJ1-6, with D perhaps matching TRBD1 (6 bases). The CDR3 is 16 residues long. Germline lookup yields CDR1 SGHTA and CDR2 FQGNSA. The V end lost 5 bases, the J end lost 8 bases, and 19 bases lay between the germline ends. DNA for the CDR3: TGTGCCAGCAGCCCCGGCAGGGGCAGGGGAGATTCACCCCTCCACTTT. This encodes CASSPGRGRGDSPLHF. Based on the CDR3 plus reference TRBV7-2 and TRBJ1-6, the full variable domain is GAGVSQSPSNKVTEKGKDVELRCDPISGHTALYWYRQSLGQGLEFLIYFQGNSAPDKSGLPSDRFSAERTGGSVSTLTIQRTQQEDSAVYLCASSPGRGRGDSPLHFGNGTRLTVT.

J is TRBJ1-2 and V is TRBV15; perhaps TRBD1 as D (6 bases). The CDR3 has 14 amino acids. Trimming took off 5 bases at V and 4 bases at J, with 14 bases between the two ends. The V gene's germline CDR1 is LNHNV and CDR2 YYDKDF (reference sequence). The CDR3 DNA reads TGTGCCACCAGCGGAGCAGGGGAATTCTATGGCTACACCTTC. This encodes CATSGAGEFYGYTF.

The chain couples TRBV27 to TRBJ1-2; 10 nucleotides align to TRBD1. Unmatched junction bases numbered 7, after V lost 4 bases and J lost 8 bases. The CDR3 extends over 14 amino acids. CDR1 MNHEY and CDR2 SMNVEV come from the germline V gene (reference sequence). The chain's CDR3 is CASSSGQGVDGYTF. CDR3 bases: TGTGCCAGCAGTTCAGGACAGGGGGTGGACGGCTACACCTTC.

The chain links TRBV5-1 to TRBJ1-1, with a possible D match to TRBD1 (5 bases). The CDR3 has 13 residues. Germline CDR1 and CDR2: SGHRS and YFSETQ. V lost 4 bases and J lost 3, with 10 bases in between. The CDR3 protein is CASSPQQDTEAFF. The CDR3 region has the DNA TGCGCCAGCAGCCCCCAACAGGACACTGAAGCTTTCTTT.

This chain joins TRBV6-5 and TRBJ1-1, with 7 bases identical to TRBD1. This CDR3 has 14 residues. The germline V gene has CDR1 MNHEY and CDR2 SVGAGI. The junction had 6 bases not matched to a gene; V was cut back by 7 bases and J by 1 base. The CDR3 DNA sequence: TGTGCCAGCACCCGACAGGGAGCGAACACTGAAGCTTTCTTT. Its translation is CASTRQGANTEAFF.

The chain uses TRBV19 and TRBJ2-6; 9 bases agree with TRBD1. Unmatched junction bases numbered 11, after V lost 5 bases and J lost 0 bases. CDR3 length equals 19 residues. CDR1 LNHDA and CDR2 SQIVND come from the germline V gene (reference sequence). CDR3 sequence (DNA): TGTGCCAGTAGTTTCTCGGGACAGGGATGGGGCTCTGGGGCCAACGTCCTGACTTTC. Translation gives CASSFSGQGWGSGANVLTF.

V is TRBV7-6 and J is TRBJ1-6; no definite D call. V shed 2 bases and J shed 2 bases, with 19 bases lying between them. The germline V gene has CDR1 SGHVS and CDR2 FNYEAQ. CDR3 length: 19 residues. The CDR3 DNA follows: TGTGCCAGCAGCTTATATGTTCTTGGGAGGGTAACCTATAATTCACCCCTCCACTTT. Amino acids: CASSLYVLGRVTYNSPLHF. Complete variable domain (other parts from reference TRBV7-6 and TRBJ1-6): GAGVSQSPRYKVTKRGQDVALRCDPISGHVSLYWYRQALGQGPEFLTYFNYEAQQDKSGLPNDRFSAERPEGSISTLTIQRTEQRDSAMYRCASSLYVLGRVTYNSPLHFGNGTRLTVT.

About this clone: This same CDR3 is encoded by further DNA sequences in the sample. The chain recombines TRBV18 with TRBJ1-1; the match to TRBD1 covers 8 bases. CDR3 length: 15 residues. Trimming removed 5 bases from V and 5 bases from J; junction bases left unmatched: 10. Germline CDR1 is KGHSH and CDR2 is LQKENI. The CDR3: CASSTTGDRMTEAFF. The CDR3 DNA reads as TGTGCCAGCTCAACGACAGGGGACAGAATGACTGAAGCTTTCTTT.

V and J are TRBV28 and TRBJ2-1; 9 bases agree with TRBD1. The V gene end was trimmed by 7 bases and the J gene end by 3 bases; junction bases not matched to a gene: 10. Germline V gene lookup returns CDR1 MDHEN and CDR2 SYDVKM. The CDR3 totals 16 residues. The CDR3: CASTQGRTGDYNEQFF. For the CDR3, the DNA is TGTGCCAGCACCCAGGGGAGGACAGGGGACTACAATGAGCAGTTCTTC.

CDR3 residues: CASSQDGDVNEQFF. The CDR3 coding sequence is TGTGCCAGCAGCCAAGACGGAGACGTCAATGAGCAGTTCTTC. J is TRBJ2-1 and V is TRBV4-2; no reliable D call. The CDR3 contains 14 residues. The V end was cut by 0 bases, the J end by 6 bases, with 9 bases between. Germline V CDR1 and CDR2: LGHNA, YNFKEQ.

V is TRBV6-5 and J is TRBJ1-1; possibly TRBD1 for D (5 bases). The CDR3 is 14 residues long. Germline V gene data show CDR1 as MNHEY and CDR2 as SVGAGI. Trimming took 4 bases from V and 0 from J, leaving 9 bases between them. The CDR3 spells CASSLTVLNTEAFF. In DNA, the CDR3 is TGTGCCAGCAGTTTGACAGTGTTGAACACTGAAGCTTTCTTT.

The gene calls are TRBV10-1 and TRBJ1-2; 12 bases agree with TRBD1. Germline V gives CDR1 WNHNN, CDR2 SYGVQD (reference sequence). The junction had 11 bases not matched to a gene; V was cut back by 6 bases and J by 6 bases. This CDR3 has 16 residues. CDR3 in DNA: TGCGCCAGCAGAGTTTATTTGGGGACAGGGGGCGATGGCTACACCTTC. Amino acid sequence: CASRVYLGTGGDGYTF.

The chain recombines TRBV9 with TRBJ2-3, with D unclear. The germline V gene has CDR1 SGDLS and CDR2 YYNGEE. Trimming removed 3 bases at V and 0 bases at J, with 8 bases between. The CDR3 is 14 amino acids. The CDR3 protein is CASSGQVSTDTQYF. For the CDR3, the DNA is TGTGCCAGCAGCGGCCAGGTGAGCACAGATACGCAGTATTTT.

This chain joins TRBV5-1 and TRBJ2-2, with TRBD1 as a possible D gene (5 bases). The CDR3 spans 14 residues. Germline CDR1 and CDR2: SGHRS and YFSETQ. The V and J ends lost 2 bases and 6 bases respectively, with 11 bases between them. CDR3 amino acids: CASSLTGLAGELFF. CDR3 DNA sequence: TGCGCCAGCAGCTTAACAGGTCTAGCCGGGGAGCTGTTTTTT.

V usage is TRBV14 and J usage is TRBJ1-1, with TRBD1 matching over 7 bases. V was pared by 0 bases and J by 5 bases, with 12 bases of the junction left unmatched. CDR3 length equals 17 residues. The V gene's germline CDR1 is SGHDN and CDR2 FVKESK. The CDR3 sequence: CASSQDRQGDWLTEAFF. CDR3 nucleotides: TGTGCCAGCAGCCAAGATCGGCAGGGGGATTGGTTGACTGAAGCTTTCTTT.

The CDR3 spells CASSLSSSSTDTQYF. The DNA of the CDR3 is TGTGCCAGCAGTTTATCGAGCTCTAGCACAGATACGCAGTATTTT. This chain links TRBV27 with TRBJ2-3; D gene unclear. V was pared by 0 bases and J by 0 bases, with 7 bases between. The germline gives CDR1 MNHEY, CDR2 SMNVEV (reference sequence). The CDR3 sequence is 15 residues long.